The 18 T cell receptor beta chains below come from one sample, sequenced in a study of blood T cell repertoires in COVID-19. Profiled with immunoSEQ multiplex PCR; TCRdb holds only in-frame clones, not every one. Among under 350,000 clones listed, around 89% were seen once. The source material was peripheral blood. The receptor set was obtained from a man between 35 and 55 years old with acute or convalescent COVID-19.

The rearrangement joins TRBV12-5 to TRBJ1-1, with 7 bases fitting TRBD1. Germline V gene data show CDR1 as LGHNT and CDR2 as FRNRAP. CDR3 size: 14 residues. Unmatched junction bases numbered 8, after V lost 8 bases and J lost 2 bases. CDR3 region: CASLDRDRNTEAFF. CDR3 DNA sequence: TGTGCTAGTCTGGACCGGGACAGAAACACTGAAGCTTTCTTT.

The chain joins TRBV2 to TRBJ1-3, with D possibly matching TRBD1 (6 bases). The CDR3 is 14 amino acids. Germline V CDR1 and CDR2: SNHLY, FYNNEI. V gave up 4 bases and J gave up 2 bases, with 9 bases separating them. CDR3 protein: CASSGTVPGNTIYF. The CDR3 region has the DNA TGTGCCAGCAGTGGGACAGTTCCTGGAAACACCATATATTTT.

The J gene is TRBJ2-3, the V gene TRBV24-1; D perhaps matches TRBD1 (5 bases). The CDR3 runs 14 residues. Deletions cut 3 bases from V and 3 bases from J, with 9 bases between. Germline V gene sequence: CDR1 KGHDR, CDR2 SFDVKD. The CDR3 nucleotides read TGTGCCACCAGTGATGTTAGGGGTACAGATACGCAGTATTTT. This gives the protein CATSDVRGTDTQYF.

This clone has only one observation. The genes are TRBV18 and TRBJ1-1; D is ambiguous. The length of the CDR3 is 12 residues. Per germline, CDR1 KGHSH and CDR2 LQKENI. V lost 6 bases and J 3 bases, leaving 8 bases between the germline ends. This chain's CDR3 is CASSREDTEAFF. The DNA of the CDR3 is TGTGCCAGCTCCCGGGAGGACACTGAAGCTTTCTTT.

This rearrangement joins TRBV2 to TRBJ1-2; 10 nucleotides agree with TRBD1. The CDR3 covers 14 residues. The V gene's germline CDR1 is SNHLY and CDR2 FYNNEI. Trimming took 6 bases from V and 4 from J; bases not matched to a gene: 5. For the CDR3, the DNA is TGTGCCAGCAGACCCGGGACAGGGGTCTATGGCTACACCTTC. Amino acid sequence: CASRPGTGVYGYTF.

This chain links TRBV9 with TRBJ2-3; tentatively, D is TRBD2 (6 bases). Germline values: CDR1 SGDLS, CDR2 YYNGEE. Between the trimmed V and J ends, which lost 6 bases and 1 base, there was a span of 18 bases. The CDR3 contains 16 residues. For the CDR3, the DNA is TGTGCCAGCACCCCCGGGAGTCTTCCCCGCACAGATACGCAGTATTTT. As protein: CASTPGSLPRTDTQYF.

This chain connects TRBV3-1 (or the pseudogene TRBV3-2) to TRBJ2-7, with 10 bases fitting TRBD2. This CDR3 spans 16 amino acids. Germline V gene lookup returns CDR1 LGHDT and CDR2 YNNKEL (reference sequence). J lost 7 bases, V lost 0 bases, and 9 bases had no gene match. The CDR3 DNA reads as TGTGCCAGCAGCCAAGATCTTAGCGGGGGGCTCCTGGAGCAGTACTTC. It yields the protein CASSQDLSGGLLEQYF.

V usage is TRBV5-1 and J usage is TRBJ2-7, with 11 bases fitting TRBD1. The CDR3 totals 14 residues. Per germline, CDR1 SGHRS and CDR2 YFSETQ. J was trimmed by 5 bases and V by 3 bases; bases with no gene match: 4. This CDR3 is CASSSRTGGDEQYF. The DNA for the CDR3 is TGCGCCAGCAGCTCTAGGACAGGGGGCGACGAGCAGTACTTC.

The V call is TRBV19, the J call TRBJ1-4, with TRBD1 as a possible D gene (5 bases). Germline V CDR1 and CDR2: LNHDA, SQIVND (reference sequence). This CDR3 spans 16 amino acids. Trimming removed 5 bases at V and 8 bases at J, with 21 bases between. The CDR3 sequence is CASSPQDLRGGEKLFF. The CDR3 bases are TGTGCCAGTAGTCCACAAGATTTGAGGGGAGGCGAAAAACTGTTTTTT.

The chain recombines TRBV24-1 with TRBJ2-1; 7 nucleotides match TRBD1. V shed 4 bases, J shed 6 bases, and the junction held 11 bases outside the gene matches. The germline gives CDR1 KGHDR, CDR2 SFDVKD. The CDR3 length is 16 residues. CDR3 loop: CATSDDDRVYGNEQFF. The DNA for the CDR3 is TGTGCCACCAGTGACGACGACAGGGTGTATGGCAATGAGCAGTTCTTC.

CDR3 in amino acids: CASSFTGDIGGSYEQYF. Written as DNA, the CDR3 is TGTGCCAGCAGTTTTACGGGGGATATAGGTGGCTCCTACGAGCAGTACTTC. V is TRBV28 and J is TRBJ2-7, with D maybe TRBD2 (6 bases). The CDR3 runs to 17 residues. V was cut by 3 bases and J by 0 bases, with 18 bases left in between. From germline, CDR1 is MDHEN and CDR2 SYDVKM.

The V and J genes are TRBV6-2 or TRBV6-3 and TRBJ2-3; D is ambiguous. Germline CDR1 MNHEY, CDR2 SVGEGT. The CDR3 runs 15 residues. Trimming cost V 1 base and J 1 base, with 9 bases left between them. The chain's CDR3 is CASSYLLTGTDTQYF. Written as DNA, the CDR3 is TGTGCCAGCAGTTACTTGCTAACTGGCACAGATACGCAGTATTTT.

CDR3 amino acids: CASSPRGSGYTF. CDR3 coding DNA: TGTGCCAGCAGCCCAAGGGGATCTGGCTACACCTTC. This sequence joins TRBV3-1 (or the pseudogene TRBV3-2) and TRBJ1-2, with a possible D match to TRBD1 (5 bases). CDR1 and CDR2 (germline): LGHDT, YNNKEL (reference sequence). Trimming left V 4 bases short and J 7 bases short, with 10 bases between. The CDR3 contains 12 residues.

V is TRBV7-9 and J is TRBJ1-1, with D possibly matching TRBD1 (5 bases). This CDR3 has 14 amino acids. The V end lost 2 bases, the J end lost 2 bases, and 9 bases lay between the germline ends. The germline V gene encodes CDR1 SEHNR and CDR2 FQNEAQ (reference sequence). For the CDR3, the DNA is TGTGCCAGCAGCTTAATCCAGGGTAACACTGAAGCTTTCTTT. Its translation: CASSLIQGNTEAFF.

The chain combines TRBV5-4 with TRBJ1-2; D not certain. The CDR3 has 14 amino acids. Trimming removed 0 bases at V and 2 bases at J, with 8 bases between. CDR1 and CDR2 (germline): SGHNT, YYREEE (reference sequence). The chain's CDR3 is CASSLDSTNYGYTF. CDR3 nucleotide sequence: TGTGCCAGCAGCTTGGACTCAACCAACTATGGCTACACCTTC.

The rearrangement joins TRBV12-3 or TRBV12-4 to TRBJ1-2; D gene unclear. V was shortened by 5 bases and J by 3 bases, with 7 bases between the two germline ends. The CDR3 is 12 amino acids. CDR3 sequence reads: CASSPRDYGYTF. The CDR3, as DNA: TGTGCCAGCAGTCCTCGGGACTATGGCTACACCTTC.

V is TRBV7-7 and J is TRBJ1-5; D gene ambiguous. This CDR3 region has 12 residues. Trimming shortened V by 7 bases and J by 13 bases, and 17 bases separated the two germline ends. Germline V gene data show CDR1 as SSHAT and CDR2 as FNYEAQ (reference sequence). CDR3 bases: TGTGCCAGCATCCACCGCCCCAGCAGGCAGCATTTT. It encodes CASIHRPSRQHF. Filled out from reference TRBV7-7 and TRBJ1-5, the complete variable domain reads GAGVSQSPRYKVTKRGQDVTLRCDPISSHATLYWYQQALGQGPEFLTYFNYEAQPDKSGLPSDRFSAERPEGSISTLTIQRTEQRDSAMYRCASIHRPSRQHFGDGTRLSIL.

The rearrangement joins TRBV24-1 to TRBJ2-2; possibly TRBD1 for D (6 bases). The CDR3 has 13 residues. Per the germline V gene, CDR1 is KGHDR and CDR2 is SFDVKD. The ends were cut back, 4 bases at V and 7 bases at J, with 9 bases in the middle. The CDR3 region has the DNA TGTGCCACCAGTGAGGACAGCTACGGGGAGCTGTTTTTT. Translated: CATSEDSYGELFF.